What follows are 29 T cell receptor beta chains derived from one specimen sequenced in a study of shared clonotypes between healthy human individuals (dated by TCRdb to between 2020 and 2021). Library preparation employed the immunoSEQ multiplex PCR assay. Not all clones reach the TCRdb copy of this immuneACCESS table, which keeps in-frame sequences only. Checked studies attribute under half of the gap to unresolved V genes and leave the rest unexplained. The sample has about half a million clones on record, approximately 80% of them singletons. The top ten constitute 12% of the sample. The sample taken for sequencing was PBMCs. Receptors originate from a woman aged 35 to 49 in good health. Some clones in this sample may be carry-over from other donors' samples.

Only one count was recorded for this clone. The chain recombines TRBV30 with TRBJ1-1; D is unclear. The germline gives CDR1 GTSNPN, CDR2 SVGIG (reference sequence). The CDR3 loop spans 13 amino acids. Trimming stripped 3 bases from V and 7 bases from J, with 15 bases between. The DNA of the CDR3 is TGTGCCTGGAGGAGTACCGGACGGGATGAAGCTTTCTTT. Its protein product is CAWRSTGRDEAFF. Together with reference TRBV30 and TRBJ1-1, the CDR3 gives the full variable domain: SQTIHQWPATLVQPVGSPLSLECTVEGTSNPNLYWYRQAAGRGLQLLFYSVGIGQISSEVPQNLSASRPQDRQFILSSKKLLLSDSGFYLCAWRSTGRDEAFFGQGTRLTVV.

The chain recombines TRBV6-1 with TRBJ2-5; D may be TRBD2 (5 bases). V gave up 3 bases and J gave up 4 bases, with 9 bases separating them. Germline CDR1 reads MNHNS; CDR2 reads SASEGT. The CDR3 contains 13 residues. The CDR3 DNA sequence: TGTGCCAGCAGTGAGATTAGCGCAGAGACCCAGTACTTC. Translation: CASSEISAETQYF.

CDR3: CASSEVPGGNEQFF. The CDR3 region has the DNA TGTGCCAGCAGTGAAGTTCCGGGGGGCAATGAGCAGTTCTTC. V and J are TRBV2 and TRBJ2-1, with 7 bases aligning to TRBD2. Germline CDR1 and CDR2: SNHLY and FYNNEI. The CDR3 has 14 residues. After removal of 1 base from V and 6 bases from J, the junction contained 3 bases not matched to a gene.

A word on this clone: This is likely an artifact of a read error, given a far larger clone one base away. V usage is TRBV29-1 and J usage is TRBJ1-1, with TRBD1 as a possible D gene (5 bases). The CDR3 extends over 12 amino acids. CDR1 and CDR2 from the germline V gene are SQVTM and ANQGSEA. Trimming left V 6 bases short and J 9 bases short, with 17 bases between. The CDR3 DNA sequence: TGCAGCGTGAGTTCAGGGAGAGCTAAAGCTTTCTTT. It yields the protein CSVSSGRAKAFF.

CDR3 in amino acids: CAWTRTGGHEQYF. CDR3 DNA sequence: TGTGCCTGGACCAGGACAGGAGGTCACGAGCAGTACTTC. This rearrangement joins TRBV30 to TRBJ2-7; 7 bases are a match to TRBD1. Per germline, CDR1 GTSNPN and CDR2 SVGIG (reference sequence). J lost 5 bases, V lost 4 bases, and 8 bases had no gene match. The CDR3 totals 13 residues.

This chain connects TRBV5-1 to TRBJ2-7; D is unclear. The V gene's germline CDR1 is SGHRS and CDR2 YFSETQ. The V gene lost 4 bases and the J gene lost 5 bases, with 10 bases spanning the gap. This CDR3 is 12 amino acids long. The CDR3 DNA sequence: TGCGCCAGCAGCACTAATTCCCACGAGCAGTACTTC. Amino acids: CASSTNSHEQYF.

This chain joins TRBV4-2 and TRBJ2-5; the D is unclear. The ends were cut back, 4 bases at V and 5 bases at J, with 11 bases in the middle. This CDR3 is built from 13 residues. Germline CDR1 LGHNA, CDR2 YNFKEQ. CDR3 coding DNA: TGTGCCAGCAGCCGAAGTCGGCACGAGACCCAGTACTTC. This sequence encodes CASSRSRHETQYF.

This chain joins TRBV23-1 and TRBJ2-2; D unresolved. TRBV23-1 is an open reading frame whose function is uncertain. The CDR3 contains 11 residues. The germline V and J ends were trimmed by 4 bases and 7 bases, with 4 bases remaining between them. In DNA, the CDR3 is TGCGCCAGCAGTCGTTACGGGGAGCTGTTTTTT. Residues: CASSRYGELFF.

This clone was observed a handful of times. The V and J genes are TRBV6-4 and TRBJ1-6; D unresolved. In germline, CDR1 is MRHNA, CDR2 SNTAGT. The length of the CDR3 is 14 residues. The V gene lost 0 bases and the J gene lost 6 bases, with 6 bases spanning the gap. CDR3 loop: CASSDSRPNSPLHF. In DNA, the CDR3 is TGTGCCAGCAGTGACTCGCGGCCTAATTCACCCCTCCACTTT.

Worth noting for this clone: This is likely an artifact of a read error, given a far larger clone one base away. V usage is TRBV5-1 and J usage is TRBJ1-3; D unresolved. Looked up from germline, CDR1 is SGHRS and CDR2 is YFSETQ. There are 14 residues in the CDR3. The CDR3 region is CACSLVSLGNTIYF. For the CDR3, the DNA is TGCGCCTGCAGCTTGGTGTCACTTGGAAACACCATATATTTT.

The chain uses TRBV6-6 and TRBJ2-1; D possibly corresponds to TRBD1 (5 bases). Trimming cost V 6 bases and J 5 bases, with 8 bases left between them. Germline CDR1 reads MNHNY; CDR2 reads SVGAGI (reference sequence). The CDR3 contains 12 residues. As DNA, the CDR3 is TGTGCCAGCAGGGGCAGGGACAATGAGCAGTTCTTC. Amino acids: CASRGRDNEQFF.

The chain combines TRBV4-2 with TRBJ1-2, with D unclear. The length of the CDR3 is 15 residues. Trimming removed 0 bases from V and 0 bases from J, with 8 bases in between. Germline values: CDR1 LGHNA, CDR2 YNFKEQ. The CDR3 nucleotides read TGTGCCAGCAGCCAAGACCCGACCACTAACTATGGCTACACCTTC. Translating it yields CASSQDPTTNYGYTF.

The chain is built from TRBV6-5 and TRBJ1-2; D perhaps matches TRBD1 (5 bases). Looked up from germline, CDR1 is MNHEY and CDR2 is SVGAGI. The V gene lost 7 bases and the J gene lost 7 bases, with 16 bases spanning the gap. The CDR3 totals 13 residues. This CDR3 reads CASNQGRGGGYTF. CDR3 coding DNA: TGTGCCAGCAACCAGGGCCGGGGAGGTGGCTACACCTTC.

This clone was seen a few times. A far larger clone is a single base away, which makes a read error likely. Different DNA sequences within this sample yield the same CDR3. V and J are TRBV30 and TRBJ2-7; D could derive from TRBD1 or TRBD2 (6 bases each). Germline values: CDR1 GTSNPN, CDR2 SVGIG (reference sequence). The length of the CDR3 is 12 residues. CDR3 sequence (DNA): TGTGCCTGGAACTACGGGGGCTACGAGCAGTATTTC. Its translation: CAWNYGGYEQYF.

With respect to this clone: A far larger clone is a single base away, which makes a read error likely. The sample carries other DNA sequences with the same CDR3. The CDR3 DNA sequence: TGTGCCAGCAGCTCCCGAAGACTAGCGGGATACGAGCAGTACTTC. Amino acid sequence: CASSSRRLAGYEQYF. V is TRBV7-8 and J is TRBJ2-7; the match to TRBD2 covers 11 bases. The germline V gene encodes CDR1 SGHVS and CDR2 FQNEAQ. The junction had 6 bases not matched to a gene; V was cut back by 4 bases and J by 4 bases. This CDR3 contains 15 residues.

To note about this clone: The likely explanation is a read error, given a far larger clone one base away. At the DNA level, this CDR3 is encoded by other sequences in the same sample as well. The V and J genes are TRBV6-5 and TRBJ2-7; D is unresolved. Germline lookup yields CDR1 MNHEY and CDR2 SVGAGI. This CDR3 has 12 residues. The germline V and J ends were trimmed by 5 bases and 3 bases, with 8 bases remaining between them. The CDR3 DNA reads TGTGCCAGCAGTCGAGGCAGCTACGAGCAGTACTTC. Protein sequence: CASSRGSYEQYF.

The chain is built from TRBV2 and TRBJ1-2; a possible D gene is TRBD1 (6 bases). CDR1 is SNHLY, CDR2 FYNNEI, per germline. V lost 6 bases and J 7 bases, leaving 12 bases between the germline ends. The CDR3 contains 12 residues. CDR3 nucleotide sequence: TGTGCCAGCAGCGATACAGGGTCTGGCTACACCTTC. This encodes CASSDTGSGYTF.

This clone was observed a few times. The rearrangement links TRBV18 to TRBJ2-5; D is perhaps TRBD2 (5 bases). The CDR3 extends over 15 amino acids. Deletions cut 4 bases from V and 1 base from J, with 13 bases between. Germline assignment: CDR1 KGHSH and CDR2 LQKENI. CDR3 coding DNA: TGTGCCAGCTCACTTAACAGCGGCACCCAAGAGACCCAGTACTTC. Its protein is CASSLNSGTQETQYF.

The chain is built from TRBV5-6 and TRBJ2-7; possibly TRBD2 for D (5 bases). From germline, CDR1 is SGHDT and CDR2 YYEEEE. CDR3 length: 15 amino acids. Trimming shortened V by 3 bases and J by 3 bases, and 16 bases separated the two germline ends. The CDR3 DNA reads TGTGCCAGCAGCTCACTGAGAAACGGGAACTACGAGCAGTACTTC. Its translation: CASSSLRNGNYEQYF.

The chain carries TRBV30 and TRBJ2-7, with 8 bases lining up with TRBD2. The CDR3 contains 13 residues. Trimming at V came to 7 bases and at J to 6 bases, leaving 11 bases not matched to a gene. The germline V gene has CDR1 GTSNPN and CDR2 SVGIG (reference sequence). CDR3 DNA: TGTGCCTTACCCCGGGCCGGGAGGGGCGAGCAGTACTTC. Encoded protein: CALPRAGRGEQYF.

This clone was seen a handful of times. CDR3 sequence (DNA): TGTGCCAGCAGCCGGACTAGCGGGAACTTAGGCGAGCAGTACTTC. Encoded protein: CASSRTSGNLGEQYF. The V gene is TRBV7-2, the J gene TRBJ2-7; the match to TRBD2 covers 12 bases. This CDR3 is 15 amino acids long. Looked up from germline, CDR1 is SGHTA and CDR2 is FQGNSA. The trim removed 5 bases at V and 6 bases at J, leaving 8 bases unmatched.

This clone has at least ten counts. The same CDR3 arises from other DNA sequences in this sample as well. The V and J genes are TRBV20-1 and TRBJ2-7; the D gene is possibly TRBD2 (6 bases). The CDR3 extends over 11 amino acids. V was clipped by 6 bases and J by 0 bases, with 6 bases between them. Germline-derived CDR1 and CDR2 are DFQATT and SNEGSKA (reference sequence). In DNA form, the CDR3 reads TGCAGTGCGCGGGACTCCTACGAGCAGTACTTC. Translated, it gives CSARDSYEQYF.

Worth noting for this clone: This sample also contains other DNA sequences that code for the same CDR3. The V and J genes are TRBV30 and TRBJ2-7; 7 nucleotides match TRBD1. The V and J ends lost 3 bases and 4 bases, in that order; junction bases with no gene match: 0. Per germline, CDR1 GTSNPN and CDR2 SVGIG (reference sequence). This CDR3 spans 11 amino acids. In DNA, the CDR3 is TGTGCCTGGAGACAGGGGTACGAGCAGTACTTC. Its protein is CAWRQGYEQYF.

This chain joins TRBV11-2 and TRBJ2-7, with a possible D match to TRBD1 (5 bases). The CDR3 is made up of 16 amino acids. Germline CDR1 reads SGHAT; CDR2 reads FQNNGV. Trimming cost V 6 bases and J 0 bases, with 18 bases left between them. The CDR3 DNA is TGTGCCAGCAGTTTCGGTACAGGTACCAGCTCCTACGAGCAGTACTTC. Translated: CASSFGTGTSSYEQYF.

The CDR3 sequence: CASSIGQGASRYEQYF. The CDR3 bases are TGTGCCAGCAGCATCGGACAGGGGGCAAGTAGGTACGAGCAGTACTTC. The rearrangement uses TRBV5-6 and TRBJ2-7; TRBD1 aligns across 11 bases. The CDR3 has 16 residues. Germline trimming cut 4 bases from V and 4 bases from J; bases unmatched to any gene: 10. Germline V gene lookup returns CDR1 SGHDT and CDR2 YYEEEE.

The table lists this clone with a count of one. The rearrangement uses TRBV5-1 and TRBJ2-7, with D possibly matching TRBD2 (7 bases). V shed 4 bases and J shed 0 bases, with 17 bases lying between them. The germline V gene has CDR1 SGHRS and CDR2 YFSETQ. The CDR3 sequence is 16 residues long. The CDR3 is CASSPSGGHASYEQYF. The DNA of the CDR3 is TGCGCCAGCAGCCCTTCGGGGGGCCATGCCTCCTACGAGCAGTACTTC.

The rearrangement links TRBV7-9 to TRBJ2-5; TRBD1 aligns across 8 bases. After removal of 2 bases from V and 2 bases from J, the junction contained 4 bases not matched to a gene. CDR1 and CDR2 (germline): SEHNR, FQNEAQ (reference sequence). This CDR3 has 15 amino acids. This chain's CDR3 is CASSLLGQAQETQYF. Written as DNA, the CDR3 is TGTGCCAGCAGCTTACTGGGACAGGCTCAAGAGACCCAGTACTTC.

The chain is built from TRBV10-2 and TRBJ2-5, with 7 bases that match TRBD1. This CDR3 is built from 15 residues. The V gene's germline CDR1 is WSHSY and CDR2 SAAADI. V was clipped by 0 bases and J by 5 bases; unmatched bases: 6. The CDR3 nucleotides are TGCGCCAGCAGTGAGTCCGTAGGGGGCCCGGAGACCCAGTACTTC. It codes for CASSESVGGPETQYF.

This chain links TRBV11-3 with TRBJ2-5; 7 bases are a match to TRBD1. Germline V lookup: CDR1 SGHNT, CDR2 YENEEA. The ends lost 4 bases at V and 4 bases at J; junction bases unmatched: 3. CDR3 size: 13 residues. CDR3: CASSSRDRETQYF. CDR3 nucleotides: TGTGCCAGCAGCTCCCGGGACAGAGAGACCCAGTACTTC.